The rows below give T cell receptor beta chains drawn from one sample of a study of cytomegalovirus exposure and HLA in healthy donors. The data were produced by immunoSEQ multiplex PCR, yet TCRdb's version contains in-frame clones alone and is incomplete. The sample consists of about 160,000 clones, roughly four fifths of them appearing once. The sequencing sample was made of PBMCs. Source of these receptors: a man aged 50-60 years in good health and CMV-seropositive. Both conserved end residues are trimmed from each CDR3. Fields, in order: clone size, V gene, J gene, CDR3 protein. Not all rows give a size; the values are once, few, many and, for expanded clones, a class.

once	TRBV25-1	TRBJ1-2	ASSDSGRGNYGYT
NA	TRBV5-1	TRBJ1-4	ASSPGQGLGDEKLF
NA	TRBV6-5	TRBJ2-7	ASSYSIRDYEQY
NA	TRBV2	NA	ASSEVRGPYEQY
NA	TRBV7-6	TRBJ2-7	ASSRQGSYEQY
once	TRBV4-3	TRBJ2-1	ASSQDVPSGRSYNEQF
NA	TRBV19	TRBJ2-1	ASSLQGNNEQF
few	TRBV6-5	TRBJ2-1	ASSYSAGEGNEQF
NA	TRBV28	TRBJ2-5	ASSPRTSFKETQY
NA	TRBV9	TRBJ1-2	ASSVATDRDGYT
NA	TRBV4-3	TRBJ2-2	ASSQFAGGQDTGELF
NA	TRBV2	TRBJ1-2	ASSRETGKRYGYT
NA	TRBV4-1	TRBJ1-2	ASSQDSNYGYT
NA	TRBV9	TRBJ1-4	ASSVGPGGEKLF
NA	TRBV7-3	TRBJ2-7	ASSPGTLYEQY
NA	TRBV7-2	TRBJ2-1	ASSFFGAYNEQF
NA	TRBV21-1	TRBJ1-3	ASSKGRTGGNTIY
NA	TRBV7-9	TRBJ1-1	ASSLPSGVNTEAF
once	TRBV30	TRBJ2-2	AWISDTGELF
NA	TRBV15	TRBJ1-4	ATSRGGTGGGKLF
once	TRBV6-6	TRBJ2-7	ASSYDSGFYEQY
NA	TRBV19	TRBJ2-3	ASKTSGRGYGSQY
NA	TRBV7-2	TRBJ2-7	ASSEGQGSSYEQY
NA	TRBV13	TRBJ1-4	ASSLGLNNEKLF
NA	TRBV7-6	TRBJ1-3	ASSPGTAGNTIY
NA	TRBV6-5	TRBJ2-7	ASSYSTGSSYEQY
NA	TRBV19	TRBJ2-7	ASSIGWTVSYEQY
NA	TRBV5-6	TRBJ1-4	ASSLDRGEQLF
once	TRBV6-5	TRBJ2-7	ASSYSAGESYEQY
once	TRBV6-5	TRBJ2-7	ASSRSGSPTYEQY
NA	TRBV5-5	TRBJ1-5	ASSLGDQPQH
once	TRBV7-2	TRBJ1-2	ASSQRGPNYGYT
NA	TRBV30	TRBJ1-2	AWGDRGGYT
NA	TRBV25-1	TRBJ2-7	AGERGPYEQY
NA	TRBV15	TRBJ2-1	ATSRGGSSYNEQF
once	TRBV6-5	TRBJ2-7	ASSYQRAAYEQY
few	TRBV11-2	TRBJ1-2	ASSQQRIGRGYT
NA	TRBV21-1	TRBJ1-2	ASSKLPTGDGYT
NA	TRBV12-5	TRBJ2-5	ASGPLNGQDQETQY
NA	TRBV4-2	TRBJ1-2	ASSQDSADST
NA	TRBV30	TRBJ1-6	ALGTGGTYNSPLH
NA	TRBV6-1	TRBJ1-6	ASDLDRFQGSPLH
NA	TRBV5-5	TRBJ2-7	ASSLGQGVQRGGGQY
NA	TRBV2	TRBJ2-1	ASAGDRYNEQF
NA	TRBV5-5	TRBJ1-2	ASSGGQGARGGYT
few	TRBV6-5	TRBJ2-7	ASRNRAGVYEQY
NA	TRBV7-2	TRBJ2-7	ASSLAPGLGYEQY
few	TRBV23-1	TRBJ2-1	ASSQSRGSSYNEQF
NA	TRBV7-2	TRBJ2-1	ASSSQAGNYNEQF
NA	TRBV19	TRBJ2-1	ASTLGWASGSNEQF
NA	TRBV4-2	TRBJ2-1	ASSQDFPTSGGVGNEQF
NA	TRBV7-9	TRBJ2-1	ASSSGQVNEQF
NA	TRBV30	TRBJ1-1	AWSVGGYTEAF
few	TRBV2	TRBJ2-7	ASSEVLAAYEQY
NA	TRBV4-2	TRBJ2-1	ASRETGTSVYEQF
NA	TRBV6-5	TRBJ2-7	ASLGQGDEQY
NA	TRBV7-9	TRBJ2-3	ASSLDTSDTQY